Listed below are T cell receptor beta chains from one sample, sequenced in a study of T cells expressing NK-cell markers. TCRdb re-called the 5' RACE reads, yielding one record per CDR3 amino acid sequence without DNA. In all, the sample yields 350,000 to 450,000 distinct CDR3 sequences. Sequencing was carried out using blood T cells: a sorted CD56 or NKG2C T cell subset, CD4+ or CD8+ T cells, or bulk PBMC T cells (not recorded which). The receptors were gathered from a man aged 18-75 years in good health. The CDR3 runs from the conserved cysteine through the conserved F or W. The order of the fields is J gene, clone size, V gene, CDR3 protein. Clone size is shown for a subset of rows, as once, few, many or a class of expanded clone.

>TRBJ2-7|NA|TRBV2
CASSEAPGQGKDEQYF
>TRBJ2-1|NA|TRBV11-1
CASSLLFGDRGTYNEQFF
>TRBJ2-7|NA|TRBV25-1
CASSVGGALLEQYF
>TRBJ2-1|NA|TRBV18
CASSDLAGPGHEQFF
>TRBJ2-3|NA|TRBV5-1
CASSSDPRPEDTQYF
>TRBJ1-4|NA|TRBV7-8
CASSSRTGYNEKLFF
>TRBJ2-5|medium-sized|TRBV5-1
CASSLESRTETQYF
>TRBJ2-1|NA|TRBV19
CASSAWDRGHEQFF
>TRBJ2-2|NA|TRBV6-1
CASSVVAGAGELFF
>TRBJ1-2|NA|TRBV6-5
CASSFGQGTYTF
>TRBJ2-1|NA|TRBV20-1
CSAPGQVKDEQFF
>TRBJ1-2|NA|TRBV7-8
CASSRSALSDGYTF
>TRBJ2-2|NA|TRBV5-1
CASKVGLAGASNTGELFF
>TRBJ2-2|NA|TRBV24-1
CATSPSDTPTGELFF
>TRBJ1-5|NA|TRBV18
CASSPSQGAGQPQHF
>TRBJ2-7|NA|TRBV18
CASSPTGARYEQYF
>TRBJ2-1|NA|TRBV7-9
CASSLVGGVSNEQFF
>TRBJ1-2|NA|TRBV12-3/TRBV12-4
CASSEGGGYTF
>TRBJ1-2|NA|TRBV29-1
CSVGASYGYTF
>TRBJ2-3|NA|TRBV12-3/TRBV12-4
CASSRGRGKVTPDTQYF
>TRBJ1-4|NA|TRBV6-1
CASSPRQGVGEKLFF
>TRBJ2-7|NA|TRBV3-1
CASSLLDRNEQYF
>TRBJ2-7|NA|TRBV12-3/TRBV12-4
CASSPWTGQNEQYF
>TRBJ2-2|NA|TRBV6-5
CASSYDGPPSGELFF
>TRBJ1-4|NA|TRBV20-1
CSAARQANEKLFF
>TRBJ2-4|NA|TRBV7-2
CASSVGGPENIQYF
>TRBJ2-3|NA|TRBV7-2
CASRPAGTQAQYF
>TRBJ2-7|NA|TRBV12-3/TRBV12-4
CASRPPPGTGAEEQYF
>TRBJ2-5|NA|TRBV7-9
CASGLGDRDQETQYF
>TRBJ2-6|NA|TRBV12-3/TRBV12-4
CASSRQFMASGANVLTF
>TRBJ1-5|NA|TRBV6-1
CASSAYRANQPQHF
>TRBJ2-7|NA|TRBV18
CASSPGTLWGEQYF
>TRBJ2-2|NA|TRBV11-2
CASSFLWATGTANTGELFF
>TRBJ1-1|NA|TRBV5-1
CASSLAHRTGGTEAFF
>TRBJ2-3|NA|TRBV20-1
CSARDDLERGGYTDTQYF
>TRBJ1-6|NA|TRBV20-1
CSARDRGQGYSPLHF
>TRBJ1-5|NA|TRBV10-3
CAITGYGQADQPQHF
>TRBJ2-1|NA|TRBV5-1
CASSLSPSGGANEQFF
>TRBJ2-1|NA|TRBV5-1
CASSIKDSRSHNEQFF
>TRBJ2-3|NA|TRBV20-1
CSASSGVRRGDTQYF
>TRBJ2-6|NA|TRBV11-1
CASSLARLPGANVLTF